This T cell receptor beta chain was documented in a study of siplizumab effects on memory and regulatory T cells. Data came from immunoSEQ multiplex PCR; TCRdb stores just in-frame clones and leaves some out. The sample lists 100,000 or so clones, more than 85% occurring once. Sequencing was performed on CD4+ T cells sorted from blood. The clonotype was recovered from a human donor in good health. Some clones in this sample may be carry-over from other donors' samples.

This CDR3 is CASSLDSLTSAGEQFF. The CDR3 region has the DNA TGTGCCAGCAGCTTAGACTCCCTTACTAGCGCGGGTGAGCAGTTCTTC. V gene TRBV7-2 combines with J gene TRBJ2-1; TRBD2 matches 7 bases. The germline CDR1 and CDR2 sequences are SGHTA and FQGNSA. With 1 base clipped from V and 9 bases from J, the junction kept 12 bases outside the gene matches. The CDR3 consists of 16 residues.